Following are 5 T cell receptor beta chains from one sample sequenced in a study of blood T cell repertoires in COVID-19. Profiling relied on immunoSEQ multiplex PCR, and the TCRdb table lists in-frame clones only, not all of them. Of some 96,000 clones detected, 90% appear once; the ten largest clones hold around 1.7%. Sequencing was performed on peripheral blood. The receptor set was obtained from a man in his sixties with acute or convalescent COVID-19.

The chain is built from TRBV5-6 and TRBJ1-1; 7 nucleotides match TRBD1. The V segment lost 1 base and the J segment 2 bases; nucleotides outside the gene matches: 5. The CDR3 is made up of 15 amino acids. Germline CDR1 reads SGHDT; CDR2 reads YYEEEE. The CDR3 DNA sequence: TGTGCCAGCAGCTTGAGGGGGCTCGGAAACACTGAAGCTTTCTTT. As protein: CASSLRGLGNTEAFF.

CDR3 bases: TGTGCCAGCCGAAAGGGGGGGCAGGGGACTGAAGCTTTCTTT. Translation: CASRKGGQGTEAFF. The chain uses TRBV6-4 and TRBJ1-1; TRBD1 might be the D (6 bases). Trimming took off 8 bases at V and 5 bases at J, with 18 bases between the two ends. Germline V gene lookup returns CDR1 MRHNA and CDR2 SNTAGT. The length of the CDR3 is 14 residues.

The rearrangement uses TRBV11-2 and TRBJ1-2; possible D gene TRBD1, 6 bases. The CDR3 covers 16 residues. In germline, CDR1 is SGHAT, CDR2 FQNNGV. Trimming removed 5 bases at V and 7 bases at J, with 23 bases between. CDR3 sequence reads: CASSLSQGQGVAGYTF. The DNA of the CDR3 is TGTGCCAGCAGCCTCAGCCAGGGGCAGGGCGTGGCTGGCTACACCTTC. The full variable domain, completed using reference TRBV11-2 and TRBJ1-2, is EAGVAQSPRYKIIEKRQSVAFWCNPISGHATLYWYQQILGQGPKLLIQFQNNGVVDDSQLPKDRFSAERLKGVDSTLKIQPAKLEDSAVYLCASSLSQGQGVAGYTFGSGTRLTVV.

The genes are TRBV12-3 or TRBV12-4 and TRBJ1-2; D is undetermined. Trimming left V 5 bases short and J 7 bases short, with 11 bases between. The CDR3 loop spans 12 amino acids. The CDR3 DNA reads as TGTGCCAGCAGTCGCCGGGAGGTTGGCTACACCTTC. It encodes CASSRREVGYTF.

V and J are TRBV4-2 and TRBJ2-3; D is ambiguous. Between the trimmed V and J ends, which lost 5 bases and 0 bases, there was a span of 12 bases. The CDR3 runs to 15 residues. Germline values: CDR1 LGHNA, CDR2 YNFKEQ. The CDR3 bases are TGTGCCAGCAGCTATAGACTTGGGAGCACAGATACGCAGTATTTT. As protein: CASSYRLGSTDTQYF.